This T cell receptor (beta chain) was captured by sequencing in a study of blood T cell repertoires in COVID-19. Study information: From T cells, B-cell-depleted T cells, or PBMCs came the material, which was cDNA or gDNA.

As handled by the study authors: Amplification from reference gene primers served as the basis for estimated nucleated cell counts. Method: immunoSEQ multiplex PCR; TCRdb's copy keeps in-frame clones and lacks some. That table gives V, J and clone size, and the DNA gave D and trimming. The sample holds 470,000 or so clones, around nine tenths seen once. The CDR3 has 14 amino acids. CDR1 and CDR2 from the germline V gene are SNHLY and FYNNEI. V lost 5 bases, J lost 3 bases, and 11 bases lay in between. The chain is built from TRBV2 and TRBJ1-5; perhaps TRBD1 as D (6 bases). The sequencing sample was made of peripheral blood. The TCR comes from a woman aged 25 to 39 with acute or convalescent COVID-19. CDR3 DNA: TGTGCCAGCAGTCCACACAGGGCCAATCAGCCCCAGCATTTT. Translating gives CASSPHRANQPQHF.